This T cell receptor (beta chain) comes out of a study of blood T cell repertoires in COVID-19. For the study at large: Italy, Spain and the United States were the sources of the convalescent and acute COVID-19 samples. Sources were T cells, B-cell-depleted T cells, or PBMCs; the material itself was cDNA or gDNA.

Study processing details: Estimation of nucleated cell counts relied on the amplification of reference gene primers. Sequencing was performed with immunoSEQ multiplex PCR; in TCRdb, only in-frame clones are kept and a portion is missing. V, J and clone size reflect that table, while D and trimming were determined from the DNA. The sample contains around 130,000 clones, approximately 80% of which appear only once. CDR3 length: 17 amino acids. V shed 6 bases and J shed 0 bases, with 15 bases lying between them. The V gene's germline CDR1 is SNHLY and CDR2 FYNNEI. This clone was seen a few times. The sequenced sample consisted of peripheral blood. This TCR was sampled from a man over 45 with acute or convalescent COVID-19. This chain joins TRBV2 and TRBJ2-6; possible D gene TRBD2, 5 bases. The CDR3 DNA is TGTGCCAGCAGCCTGGAGAGGGTCTCCTCTGGGGCCAACGTCCTGACTTTC. Its protein is CASSLERVSSGANVLTF.